Listed here are 3 T cell receptor beta chains from one sample, sequenced in a study of identical twins. TCRdb recomputed calls from the 5' RACE reads with MiXCR, one row per CDR3 protein. Here the sample spans 750,000 to 950,000 distinct CDR3 sequences, 9% to 15% being singletons. This sample was shared with a second study, whose subject was yellow fever vaccine responses in identical twins.

The sequenced sample was PBMCs. These TCRs come from a woman between 18 and 29 years old in good health.

There are a few counts of this clonotype. V is TRBV5-1 and J is TRBJ2-3, with a possible D match to TRBD1 (7 bases). The CDR3 totals 14 residues. Germline lookup yields CDR1 SGHRS and CDR2 YFSETQ. Deletions cut 4 bases from V and 4 bases from J, with 13 bases between. This CDR3 reads CASSQGQRADTQYF. As DNA, the CDR3 is TGCGCCAGCAGCCAGGGACAGCGGGCAGATACGCAGTATTTT.

This clonotype came up a few times. The gene calls are TRBV9 and TRBJ2-3, with D perhaps TRBD1 (6 bases). The CDR3 has 15 residues. Trimming removed 0 bases at V and 0 bases at J, with 8 bases between. Germline values: CDR1 SGDLS, CDR2 YYNGEE. CDR3 sequence (DNA): TGTGCCAGCAGCGTAGAGGACAGAAGCACAGATACGCAGTATTTT. Protein: CASSVEDRSTDTQYF. The complete variable domain, with remaining parts taken from reference TRBV9 and TRBJ2-3, reads DSGVTQTPKHLITATGQRVTLRCSPRSGDLSVYWYQQSLDQGLQFLIQYYNGEERAKGNILERFSAQQFPDLHSELNLSSLELGDSALYFCASSVEDRSTDTQYFGPGTRLTVL.

This chain joins TRBV7-9 and TRBJ2-5, with 12 bases matching TRBD2. V lost 6 bases to trimming and J lost 2 bases; unmatched junction nucleotides: 4. In germline, CDR1 is SEHNR, CDR2 FQNEAQ (reference sequence). This CDR3 is 15 amino acids long. CDR3 sequence: CASSRTSGVQETQYF. The CDR3, as DNA: TGTGCCAGCAGTCGGACTAGCGGGGTACAAGAGACCCAGTACTTC.